This is a list of T cell receptor beta chains from one sample in a study of T cells in localized non-small cell lung cancer. Only in-frame clones appear in the TCRdb table, and some are missing; sequencing was by immunoSEQ multiplex PCR. The repertoire holds under 65,000 clones, with roughly 90% as singletons. The sequencing here drew on peripheral blood, taken before any cancer treatment. The receptors come from a man aged 35 to 69 with stage I squamous cell lung carcinoma. The CDR3 runs from the conserved cysteine through the conserved F or W. The order of the fields is clone size, J gene, D gene, V gene, CDR3 DNA, CDR3 protein. A D gene is named only where the DNA matches it firmly. The size of a clone is reported for some rows only, either as once, few or many, or as a class for expanded clones.

size: .; J: TRBJ2-2; D: TRBD1; V: TRBV5-1; DNA: TGCGCCAGCAGCTTTCAGGGGGCCCTCGCCGGGGAGCTGTTTTTT; CDR3: CASSFQGALAGELFF
size: .; J: TRBJ2-7; D: .; V: TRBV7-3; DNA: TGTGCCAGCAGCCCTACCGGACTGTCACCATCCTACGAGCAGTACTTC; CDR3: CASSPTGLSPSYEQYF
size: once; J: TRBJ2-5; D: .; V: TRBV5-1; DNA: TGCGCCAGCAGCTTGTCCGGGTCGGGCGGAGAGACCCAGTACTTC; CDR3: CASSLSGSGGETQYF
size: .; J: TRBJ2-7; D: TRBD1; V: TRBV7-9; DNA: TGTGCCAGCAGCTTAGCGGGGACAGGGAAAGACGAGCAGTACTTC; CDR3: CASSLAGTGKDEQYF
size: .; J: TRBJ2-2; D: .; V: TRBV11-2; DNA: TGTGCCAGCAGCTTAGCACGTAGCGGCCTCAGGGAGCTGTTTTTT; CDR3: CASSLARSGLRELFF
size: .; J: TRBJ2-7; D: .; V: TRBV6-1; DNA: TGTGCCAGCGGTTCCTACGAGCAGTACTTC; CDR3: CASGSYEQYF
size: .; J: TRBJ2-2; D: TRBD2; V: TRBV7-9; DNA: TGTGCCAGCAGCCGCGGGAGCTCTATCACCGGGGAGCTGTTTTTT; CDR3: CASSRGSSITGELFF
size: .; J: TRBJ1-2; D: TRBD1; V: TRBV6-4; DNA: TGTGCCAGCAGCCCGGGACAGGAAAACTATGGCTACACCTTC; CDR3: CASSPGQENYGYTF
size: .; J: TRBJ1-2; D: .; V: TRBV6-1; DNA: TGTGCCAGCCCCCCGGGAAACTATGGCTACACCTTC; CDR3: CASPPGNYGYTF
size: .; J: TRBJ1-2; D: .; V: TRBV6-1; DNA: TGTGCCAGCAGTGAAGTTGGGGATTATGGCTACACCTTC; CDR3: CASSEVGDYGYTF
size: once; J: TRBJ1-1; D: .; V: TRBV29-1; DNA: TGCAGCGTCGCCGTCTGGGGGCCGCGGCACGCTGAAGCTTTCTTT; CDR3: CSVAVWGPRHAEAFF
size: .; J: TRBJ2-3; D: TRBD2; V: TRBV7-8; DNA: TGTGCCAGCAGCTTAATCGGGACTAGCGGGTTAGATACGCAGTATTTT; CDR3: CASSLIGTSGLDTQYF
size: once; J: TRBJ2-1; D: .; V: TRBV2; DNA: TGTGCCAGCACTTGGGGGAGGGGGACTGAGCAGTTCTTC; CDR3: CASTWGRGTEQFF
size: once; J: TRBJ1-3; D: .; V: TRBV11-2; DNA: TGTGCCAGCAGCTTAGCTAGGGTTGCCGGAAACACCATATATTTT; CDR3: CASSLARVAGNTIYF
size: .; J: TRBJ2-2; D: .; V: TRBV6-1; DNA: TGTGCCAGCAGCCGCTCGTGGGGGGCCGGGGAGCTGTTTTTT; CDR3: CASSRSWGAGELFF
size: once; J: TRBJ1-2; D: .; V: TRBV6-1; DNA: TGTGCCAGCAGTGAAGCCGGGGGGGCGGAGGGTTATGGCTACACCTTC; CDR3: CASSEAGGAEGYGYTF
size: .; J: TRBJ2-7; D: TRBD1; V: TRBV5-4; DNA: TGTGCCAGCAGCCAACGGGACAGGGGATCCTACGAGCAGTACTTC; CDR3: CASSQRDRGSYEQYF
size: .; J: TRBJ2-2; D: .; V: TRBV6-6; DNA: TGTGCCAGCAAGGATGAGACAGTAAACACCGGGGAGCTGTTTTTT; CDR3: CASKDETVNTGELFF
size: .; J: TRBJ2-1; D: .; V: TRBV21-1; DNA: TGTGCCAGCAGCCTCCGTAATGAGCAGTTCTTC; CDR3: CASSLRNEQFF
size: .; J: TRBJ2-1; D: .; V: TRBV6-1; DNA: TGTGCCAGCAGGGCAAACATACTCTCCAGCAATGAGCAGTTCTTC; CDR3: CASRANILSSNEQFF
size: .; J: TRBJ1-2; D: .; V: TRBV30; DNA: TGTGCCTGGAGTGCTCAGGCCCCGGGCGGCTACACCTTC; CDR3: CAWSAQAPGGYTF
size: .; J: TRBJ1-2; D: TRBD1; V: TRBV12-5; DNA: TGTGCTAGTGGTTTGGATAACAGGGGGCGAGGTGGCTACACCTTC; CDR3: CASGLDNRGRGGYTF
size: .; J: TRBJ2-5; D: .; V: TRBV5-1; DNA: TGCGCCAGCAGCTTGGATGAGGTGAGACAAGAGACCCAGTACTTC; CDR3: CASSLDEVRQETQYF
size: .; J: TRBJ1-2; D: .; V: TRBV10-1; DNA: TGCGCCAGCAGTGAGCACTCCAGCAACTATGGCTACACCTTC; CDR3: CASSEHSSNYGYTF
size: .; J: TRBJ1-5; D: .; V: TRBV5-5; DNA: TGTGCCAGCAGCTTGGAACAGGGTGGGGGTCAGCCCCAGCATTTT; CDR3: CASSLEQGGGQPQHF
size: .; J: TRBJ2-3; D: .; V: TRBV2; DNA: TGTGCCAGCAGTGGTGCGATCTCAAGCACAGATACGCAGTATTTT; CDR3: CASSGAISSTDTQYF
size: .; J: TRBJ2-1; D: .; V: TRBV11-1; DNA: TGTGCCAGCAGCTCCACTCGTGATACCCTCCATTATGAGCAGTTCTTC; CDR3: CASSSTRDTLHYEQFF
size: .; J: TRBJ2-4; D: TRBD1; V: TRBV28; DNA: TGTGCCAGCAGTTCGGGACAGGATTACGAGTACTTC; CDR3: CASSSGQDYEYF
size: .; J: TRBJ2-7; D: TRBD2; V: TRBV7-9; DNA: TGTGCCAGCAGCTTTAGCGGGAGCCGTGAAGAGCAGTACTTC; CDR3: CASSFSGSREEQYF
size: once; J: TRBJ2-7; D: TRBD2; V: TRBV14; DNA: TGTGCCAGCAGCCAAGCACTAGCGGGAAAAGACTACGAGCAGTACTTC; CDR3: CASSQALAGKDYEQYF
size: once; J: TRBJ2-5; D: .; V: TRBV29-1; DNA: TGCAGCGTTGAGCTATCAGGGGCAGAGACCCAGTACTTC; CDR3: CSVELSGAETQYF
size: .; J: TRBJ2-6; D: TRBD1; V: TRBV5-1; DNA: TGCGCCAGCAGCCAAACAGGGGGTCTCTCTGGGGCCAACGTCCTGACTTTC; CDR3: CASSQTGGLSGANVLTF
size: .; J: TRBJ2-5; D: TRBD1; V: TRBV28; DNA: TGTGCCAGCAGTGATCCGGGACAGGGCCCGGAGACCCAGTACTTC; CDR3: CASSDPGQGPETQYF
size: few; J: TRBJ2-3; D: .; V: TRBV30; DNA: TGTGCCGGGAAGGCCGGCGATACGCAGTATTTT; CDR3: CAGKAGDTQYF
size: .; J: TRBJ2-5; D: .; V: TRBV7-9; DNA: TGTGCCAGCAGCTTAAACGTGGGGGTTCAAGAGACCCAGTACTTC; CDR3: CASSLNVGVQETQYF
size: .; J: TRBJ2-1; D: TRBD2; V: TRBV30; DNA: TGTGCTTCTCAGGGACTAGCGGGAGGTAATGAGCAGTTCTTC; CDR3: CASQGLAGGNEQFF
size: .; J: TRBJ2-6; D: .; V: TRBV6-6; DNA: TGTGCCAGCAGTTACGATCTGGGGACTGGGGCCAACGTCCTGACTTTC; CDR3: CASSYDLGTGANVLTF
size: few; J: TRBJ2-1; D: .; V: TRBV28; DNA: TGTGCCAGCAGCACTTCTTTGGCGCGATTCTCCTACAATGAGCAGTTCTTC; CDR3: CASSTSLARFSYNEQFF
size: .; J: TRBJ1-5; D: .; V: TRBV21-1; DNA: TGTGCCAGCAGCAGCTTCGTCTCGGCGGCTGAGTATCAGCCCCAGCATTTT; CDR3: CASSSFVSAAEYQPQHF